This T cell receptor beta chain was captured in a study of cytomegalovirus exposure and HLA in healthy donors. Details on this clone: What it binds is not known.

13 Jbeta primers and 60 Vbeta primers were used for the PCR. The method was immunoSEQ multiplex PCR; TCRdb's version includes in-frame clones alone and lacks a portion of them. The repertoire consists of about 170,000 clones, with 75% to 85% occurring once and the leading ten covering around 2.3%. Study-wide points: TCR beta V segments were, for the most part, productive about 87% or about 30% of the time in an earlier analysis.

Germline lookup yields CDR1 MNHEY and CDR2 SMNVEV (reference sequence). This CDR3 region has 13 residues. Deletions cut 3 bases from V and 5 bases from J, with 11 bases between. This clonotype was obtained from a woman between 50 and 59 years old in good health and CMV-seronegative. The sequenced sample was PBMCs. The rearrangement joins TRBV27 to TRBJ2-7; D is uncertain. The CDR3 DNA is TGTGCCAGCAGTTTGCGTCTGAGCCACGAGCAGTACTTC. This encodes CASSLRLSHEQYF.